This T cell receptor beta chain was profiled in a study of blood T cell repertoires in COVID-19 (dated by TCRdb to about 2020). In the study overall: Samples covering the acute and convalescent phases of COVID-19 were provided by collaborators in the United States, Italy and Spain. The material from the prospective study consisted of cDNA or gDNA derived from T cells, B-cell-depleted T cells, or PBMCs. Deeply sampled blood TCRbeta repertoires from subjects exposed to, actively infected with, or recovered from COVID-19 were included in the dataset. The repertoires were released in a freely available public database meant as a resource for research on the immune response to SARS-CoV-2. The samples were drawn from two sources: the first 160 participants of the ongoing ImmuneRACE study, and approximately 1,300 subjects contributed by 6 global collaborators. Nearly every sample came with metadata listing a de-identified subject ID, COVID-19 status, age in years and sex. Where HLA class I and class II types were available, the types were taken from metadata supplied by the sample provider, not from assay-based typing. General findings and caveats noted by the study authors: Clinical and demographic metadata were provided uncurated, with the amount varying by source and participant.

TCRbeta CDR3 regions were amplified from genomic DNA using the immunoSEQ Assay, a bias-controlled multiplex PCR. The paper's processing steps were these. The number of nucleated cells in each sample was estimated by amplification of reference gene primers within the assay. To quantify the absolute abundance of each unique TCRbeta CDR3 rearrangement, sequence reads were collapsed and filtered. For each sample, productive Simpson clonality was calculated as the square root of Simpson's diversity index across productive rearrangements. TCRdb re-hosts the immuneACCESS table, in-frame sequences only. Its copies lack some clones; in the studies checked, an unresolved V gene accounts for under half of them, and the cause for the rest is not known. The V and J calls and clone size are taken from that table; D and trimming were inferred from the DNA. The sample has under 200,000 clones on record, 88% of them singletons. Around 1.5% of the sample comes from the top ten.

This clone was recorded once. Its antigen target is currently unknown. No base quality values were provided; no much bigger clone lies one nucleotide off. Collaborating institutions collected whole blood in K2EDTA tubes following their own protocols. For TCRbeta analysis, collaborators shipped samples in one of three forms: frozen whole blood, isolated PBMCs, or DNA extracted from either of those sample types. Relative to germline, V is 3 bases shorter and J is 3 bases shorter, with 11 bases between their ends. The CDR3 goes from the cysteine to the phenylalanine over 15 residues. Of the read, only the CDR3 DNA is kept; its 45 bases are in frame from base 1. Reading the germline V gene gives CDR1 MRHNA and CDR2 SNTAGT.

Sequencing was performed on peripheral blood. The sequence derives from a man between 18 and 35 years old with active or convalescent COVID-19. The rearranged chain carries TRBV6-4 and TRBJ2-2, with the D gene not clear enough to name. The CDR3 region has the sequence CASSDSVKHTGELFF. In nucleotides, the sequence is TGTGCCAGCAGTGATTCGGTAAAGCACACCGGGGAGCTGTTTTTT.